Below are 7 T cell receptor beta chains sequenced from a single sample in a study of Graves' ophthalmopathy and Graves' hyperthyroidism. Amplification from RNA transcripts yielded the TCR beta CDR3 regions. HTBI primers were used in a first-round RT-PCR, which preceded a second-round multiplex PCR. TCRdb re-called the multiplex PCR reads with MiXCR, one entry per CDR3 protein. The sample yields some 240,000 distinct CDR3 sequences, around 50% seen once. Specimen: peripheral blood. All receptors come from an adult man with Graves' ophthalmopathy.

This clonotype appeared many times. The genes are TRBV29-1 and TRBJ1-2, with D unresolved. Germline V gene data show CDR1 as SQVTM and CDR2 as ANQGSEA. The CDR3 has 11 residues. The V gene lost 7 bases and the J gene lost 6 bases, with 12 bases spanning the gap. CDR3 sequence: CSGRRGDGYTF. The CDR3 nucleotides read TGCAGCGGCCGCCGTGGGGATGGCTACACCTTC.

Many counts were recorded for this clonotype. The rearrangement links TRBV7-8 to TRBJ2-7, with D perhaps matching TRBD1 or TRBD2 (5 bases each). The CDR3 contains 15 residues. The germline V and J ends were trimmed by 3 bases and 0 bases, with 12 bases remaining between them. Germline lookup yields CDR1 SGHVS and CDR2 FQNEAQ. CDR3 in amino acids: CASSLPGTVSYEQYF. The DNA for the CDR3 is TGTGCCAGCAGCTTGCCGGGGACGGTCTCCTACGAGCAGTACTTC.

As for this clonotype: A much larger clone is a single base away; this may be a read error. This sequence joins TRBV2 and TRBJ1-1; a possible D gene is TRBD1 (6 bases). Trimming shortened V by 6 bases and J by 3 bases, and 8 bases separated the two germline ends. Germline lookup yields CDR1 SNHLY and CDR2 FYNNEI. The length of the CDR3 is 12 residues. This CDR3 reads CASRDSYTEAFF. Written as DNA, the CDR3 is TGTGCCAGCAGGGACAGCTACACTGAAGCTTTCTTT.

The CDR3 sequence: CASSPTSVYYEQYF. Written as DNA, the CDR3 is TGTGCCAGCAGCCCGACTAGCGTCTACTACGAGCAGTACTTC. The chain is built from TRBV7-2 and TRBJ2-7; 8 nucleotides align to TRBD2. This CDR3 has 14 residues. Per germline, CDR1 SGHTA and CDR2 FQGNSA. The junction had 6 bases not matched to a gene; V was cut back by 5 bases and J by 3 bases.

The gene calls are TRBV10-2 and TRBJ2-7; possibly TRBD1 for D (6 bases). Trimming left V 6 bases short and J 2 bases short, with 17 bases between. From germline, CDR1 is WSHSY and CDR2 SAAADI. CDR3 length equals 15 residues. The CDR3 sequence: CASSLETGSPYEQYF. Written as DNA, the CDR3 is TGCGCCAGCAGCCTAGAAACAGGGAGTCCCTACGAGCAGTACTTC.

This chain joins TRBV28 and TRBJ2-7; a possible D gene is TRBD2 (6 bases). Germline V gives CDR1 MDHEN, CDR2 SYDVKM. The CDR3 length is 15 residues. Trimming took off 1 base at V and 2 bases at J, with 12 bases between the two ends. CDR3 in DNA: TGTGCCAGCAGTTTATCCCTGGGAGGAGCCTACGAGCAGTACTTC. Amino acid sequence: CASSLSLGGAYEQYF.

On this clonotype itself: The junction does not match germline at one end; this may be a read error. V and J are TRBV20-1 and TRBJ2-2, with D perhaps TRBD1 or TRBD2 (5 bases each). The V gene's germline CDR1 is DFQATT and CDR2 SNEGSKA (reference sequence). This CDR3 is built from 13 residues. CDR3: CSAFWDVTGELSF. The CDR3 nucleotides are TGCAGTGCCTTTTGGGACGTGACCGGGGAGCTGTCTTTT.